A selection of T cell receptor beta chains follows, all from one sample in a study of regulatory T cells in long-lasting Graves disease. TCRdb reprocessed the multiplex PCR reads via MiXCR and lists one record per CDR3 protein. The sample consists of about 440,000 distinct CDR3 sequences, 15% of them appearing once. These data also featured in a second study, about T cells in Graves' hyperthyroidism and ophthalmopathy.

Sequenced here: peripheral blood mononuclear cells (PBMCs), sampled at new diagnosis, from a patient treated with antithyroid drugs. The receptors come from a woman aged 25 to 39 with Graves disease. CDR3s include the opening cysteine and the closing phenylalanine or tryptophan. D genes are given only for firm matches. Some rows have no size entry. The others give once, few or many, or a class for an expanded clone.

D gene	CDR3 length	V gene	clone size	J gene	CDR3 protein	CDR3 DNA
TRBD1	16	TRBV20-1	few	TRBJ2-7	CSATPTRDRVSYEQYF	TGCAGTGCTACTCCTACCCGGGACAGGGTCTCCTACGAGCAGTACTTC
TRBD2	14	TRBV20-1	many	TRBJ2-7	CSAPLAGGPYEQYF	TGCAGTGCTCCACTAGCGGGAGGCCCCTACGAGCAGTACTTC
.	15	TRBV3-1	many	TRBJ2-1	CASSQEGVLRNEQFF	TGTGCCAGCAGCCAAGAAGGCGTTCTACGAAATGAGCAGTTCTTC
TRBD2	17	TRBV6-2/TRBV6-3	many	TRBJ2-3	CATSSGTSGTSTDTQYF	TGTGCCACAAGCTCGGGGACTAGCGGAACTAGCACAGATACGCAGTATTTT
.	14	TRBV10-3	few	TRBJ2-3	CAISEGQNTDTQYF	TGTGCCATCAGTGAGGGACAGAACACAGATACGCAGTATTTT
.	12	TRBV5-4	many	TRBJ2-5	CASSSSEVAQYF	TGTGCCAGCAGCTCATCAGAGGTGGCCCAGTACTTC
.	15	TRBV13	many	TRBJ2-5	CASSPGPGSVETQYF	TGTGCCAGCAGCCCGGGACCCGGGTCGGTAGAGACCCAGTACTTC
.	14	TRBV11-1	.	TRBJ2-1	CASSPVTGYNEQFF	TGTGCCAGCAGCCCTGTGACAGGTTACAATGAGCAGTTCTTC
.	16	TRBV11-1	many	TRBJ2-5	CASSLWGEDFQETQYF	TGTGCCAGCAGCCTATGGGGGGAGGATTTCCAAGAGACCCAGTACTTC
TRBD2	11	TRBV20-1	.	TRBJ2-7	CAGVGSYEQYF	TGCGCGGGAGTCGGCTCCTACGAGCAGTACTTC
TRBD2	14	TRBV3-1	many	TRBJ2-5	CASSRSGRGETQYF	TGTGCCAGCAGCCGAAGCGGGAGGGGGGAGACCCAGTACTTC
.	14	TRBV12-3/TRBV12-4	many	TRBJ2-2	CASSLQVLTGELFF	TGTGCCAGCAGTTTGCAGGTTCTCACCGGGGAGCTGTTTTTT
.	16	TRBV4-1	.	TRBJ2-3	CASSQDIELGGDTQYF	TGCGCCAGCAGCCAAGACATAGAACTCGGAGGAGATACGCAGTATTTT
.	14	TRBV7-2	many	TRBJ2-7	CASSLEGGAYEQYF	TGTGCCAGCAGCTTAGAGGGGGGCGCCTACGAGCAGTACTTC
.	14	TRBV19	.	TRBJ2-7	CASSRTGNSYEQYF	TGTGCCAGTAGTCGAACAGGGAATTCCTACGAGCAGTACTTC
.	13	TRBV10-3	many	TRBJ2-7	CATKGGGGYEQYF	TGTGCCACTAAGGGGGGGGGCGGGTACGAGCAGTACTTC
.	13	TRBV7-6	few	TRBJ2-7	CASSAQETYEQYF	TGTGCCAGCAGCGCACAGGAGACCTACGAGCAGTACTTC
.	16	TRBV3-1	many	TRBJ2-1	CASSTSDLASYNEQFF	TGTGCCAGCAGCACATCGGACCTAGCGTCCTACAATGAGCAGTTCTTC
TRBD2	15	TRBV10-3	few	TRBJ2-2	CAISWSGGNTGELFF	TGTGCCATCAGTTGGAGCGGGGGAAACACCGGGGAGCTGTTTTTT
.	11	TRBV30	many	TRBJ1-2	CAWSDLYGYTF	TGTGCCTGGAGTGACCTCTATGGCTACACCTTC
TRBD2	15	TRBV6-1	.	TRBJ2-1	CASSTTSGRAAEQFF	TGTGCCAGCAGTACCACTAGCGGGAGGGCCGCTGAGCAGTTCTTC
.	14	TRBV19	few	TRBJ2-1	CASSPWTGYNEQFF	TGTGCCAGTAGTCCTTGGACCGGATACAATGAGCAGTTCTTC
TRBD2	20	TRBV2	.	TRBJ2-1	CASSEQDAGTSGRFYNEQFF	TGTGCCAGCAGTGAACAGGACGCCGGGACTAGCGGGAGATTTTACAATGAGCAGTTCTTC
.	13	TRBV5-1	few	TRBJ2-5	CASRSALQETQYF	TGCGCCAGCAGGTCGGCGTTGCAAGAGACCCAGTACTTC
.	12	TRBV29-1	.	TRBJ2-1	CSVSWQRNEQFF	TGCAGCGTTTCTTGGCAGAGGAATGAGCAGTTCTTC
.	13	TRBV20-1	many	TRBJ1-2	CSARRTGTNGYTF	TGCAGTGCTAGGCGAACAGGGACCAATGGCTACACCTTC
TRBD2	18	TRBV11-3	few	TRBJ2-5	CASSLGGTSGSSLETQYF	TGTGCCAGCAGCTTAGGAGGGACTAGCGGGAGTAGCCTGGAGACCCAGTACTTC
.	13	TRBV3-1	many	TRBJ1-1	CASSQGVNTEAFF	TGTGCCAGCAGCCAAGGGGTGAACACTGAAGCTTTCTTT
TRBD2	15	TRBV6-4	.	TRBJ2-3	CASSGLAGGRDTQYF	TGTGCCAGCAGTGGTCTAGCGGGAGGGCGAGATACGCAGTATTTT
.	13	TRBV28	many	TRBJ2-3	CASSLNPRDTQYF	TGTGCCAGCAGTCTAAACCCTAGAGATACGCAGTATTTT
.	12	TRBV30	.	TRBJ1-1	CARSVSNTEAFF	TGTGCCCGGAGTGTGTCAAACACTGAAGCTTTCTTT
.	14	TRBV18	.	TRBJ2-1	CASSPPETYNEQFF	TGTGCCAGCTCACCACCGGAGACCTACAATGAGCAGTTCTTC
TRBD2	15	TRBV11-2	.	TRBJ2-1	CASSPRTSALDEQFF	TGTGCCAGCAGCCCCCGGACTAGCGCATTGGATGAGCAGTTCTTC
TRBD2	15	TRBV6-2/TRBV6-3	few	TRBJ2-1	CASSSRRAGVYEQFF	TGTGCCAGCAGTTCCCGCCGAGCGGGAGTTTACGAGCAGTTCTTC
.	19	TRBV20-1	.	TRBJ2-3	CSALGGQGAASGRSDTQYF	TGCAGTGCCCTGGGGGGACAGGGGGCGGCTAGCGGGAGGTCGGATACGCAGTATTTT